The present entry profiles one T cell receptor beta chain with its context. This clone's antigen is unknown. No clone much larger than this one lies a single base away; base qualities are absent. The cysteine opens and the phenylalanine closes a CDR3 of 13 amino acids. The DNA shown is the 39-base CDR3, in frame from base 1. Reading the germline V gene gives CDR1 MDHEN and CDR2 SYDVKM. Trimming at the junction amounts to 3 bases on V and 0 bases on J, and the germline ends lie 6 bases apart. The data are from a study of shared clonotypes between healthy human individuals (TCRdb year 2020). Concerning the study at large: The cohort comprised two women and a few men aged 18 to 49 years. For each donor, CD4 naive and CD4 memory were each given three plates, CD8 naive was given two plates, and CD8 memory was given one plate. To estimate repertoire size and how much clonotype sharing occurs between individuals, the study deeply sequenced the blood TCR repertoires of about 5 healthy adults. Different laboratories and diverse techniques were used to prepare libraries and sequence TCR repertoires, to increase sequencing depth and limit assay-specific biases. Each donor's leukapheresis produced roughly between roughly 0.94 and 9.5 billion PBMCs.

The study at large found these results: Even with the large sequencing depth, rarefaction of the sorted-subset datasets indicated that sequencing was incomplete. Pairwise subsampling indicated that sequencing depth was expected to affect the degree of clonotype sharing among donors. Naive subsets generally had larger estimated clonotype richness than memory subsets did. When a handful of donors were compared, the shared fraction of clonotypes was approximately 5% for naive CD4, more than 3% for naive CD8, 2.3% for memory CD4, and 0.35% to 0.4% for memory CD8. Higher generation probabilities were observed for clonotypes shared by all four sorted-subset donors than for non-shared clonotypes. Because the study included a small number of donors, the genetic and exposure-history diversity represented was limited. Sampling was limited to blood, and TCR repertoires in tissue likely differ from TCR repertoires in blood.

For the CD8 naive samples, CD45RO-negative cells were positively selected for CCR7, yielding a CD45RA+CCR7+ population from which TemRA cells were excluded. The donors were healthy, HIV-negative adults who had no recently reported acute infections or vaccinations. Only Caucasian adults living in Nashville, Tennessee, USA were represented among the donors. After blood collection by leukapheresis, PBMCs were isolated using Ficoll-Histopaque density gradient centrifugation and then cryopreserved in the vapor phase of liquid nitrogen. Analytical flow cytometry was used to check the purity and quantity of each magnetically sorted T cell population. From each sorted fraction, genomic DNA was isolated and quantified by UV absorbance on a Nanodrop 2000c. Using the deep immunoSEQ assay, TCR CDR3 regions were amplified from genomic DNA by multiplex PCR. Genomic DNA extracted from each cell subset was distributed evenly over all wells of several immunoSEQ 96-well plates, and each plate served as one replicate. For sorted subsets, 200 to 250 ng of genomic DNA, equivalent to 30,000 or so T cell genomes, went into each replicate PCR. Purified libraries were measured with a Qubit 3.0 fluorometer, size-checked on a Bioanalyzer 2100, and measured again with the KAPA Library Quantification kit. Each immunoSEQ 96-well plate was sequenced on its own single-read 150-cycle Illumina NextSeq 550 flow cell. For the original study's pipeline: Because only junctional sequences without quality scores were contained in the immunoSEQ output, filtering matching that applied to full-length reads could not be performed. To assign V/J genes and CDR3, sequences were annotated against IMGT germline references using PyIR, a Python wrapper for IgBLAST v1.9. Reads with weak V/J assignments (E-value above 1e-6), missing CDR3, stop codons, out-of-frame junctions, or ambiguous translated residues were removed. A V3J clonotype was defined by an identical inferred V gene, J gene, and CDR3 amino acid sequence. The percentage overlap between two repertoires was calculated by dividing the number of shared unique clonotypes by the size of the smaller repertoire. Richness of each repertoire was evaluated using RTK rarefaction, the Chao1 estimator, and Recon v2.1 estimates of unobserved clonotypes. Generation probabilities for all TCRbeta clonotypes obtained by the gDNA method from a handful of donors were computed using OLGA. The source is immuneACCESS, and TCRdb retained only in-frame sequences with V and J called. Part of the clones is not carried over; for the studies checked, unresolved V genes explain less than half of this, and the remainder is unexplained. Clonal size and the V and J genes are those of that table, whereas D and trimming came from the DNA. The sample table lists about 600,000 clones, roughly 96% of them with a count of one. The ten largest clones take up around 0.097% of the sample.

The sequence was obtained from a woman aged 25 to 39 in good health. Sequencing input: naive CD8+ T cells sorted from blood. The cell subset or site label for this specimen denotes: CD45RA+CCR7+. The rearranged segments are TRBV28 and TRBJ2-7, with the D segment identity uncertain. The CDR3: CASSFISSYEQYF. In nucleotide form, the sequence is TGTGCCAGCAGTTTCATCAGCTCCTACGAGCAGTACTTC.